Listed here are 22 T cell receptor beta chains from one sample, sequenced in a study of cytomegalovirus exposure and HLA in healthy donors. It was with 60 Vbeta and 13 Jbeta primers that the PCR ran. Produced via immunoSEQ multiplex PCR; TCRdb's table is partial and in-frame only. The sample has around 130,000 clones; 81% are singletons. Sample: PBMCs. These receptors all stem from a woman aged 40 to 55 in good health and CMV-seronegative.

This chain uses TRBV28 with TRBJ2-5, with 9 bases aligning to TRBD1. Trimming cost V 7 bases and J 3 bases; bases outside gene matches: 3. CDR1 is MDHEN, CDR2 SYDVKM, per germline. The CDR3 has 13 amino acids. CDR3 nucleotides: TGTGCCAGCAAGCGGACAGGGGAAGAGACCCAGTACTTC. Its protein product is CASKRTGEETQYF.

The rearrangement uses TRBV7-8 and TRBJ1-2; TRBD1 aligns across 12 bases. This CDR3 has 15 residues. The germline CDR1 and CDR2 sequences are SGHVS and FQNEAQ. Trimming cost V 6 bases and J 6 bases; bases outside gene matches: 8. The CDR3 nucleotides read TGTGCCAGCAGGCTCACCGGGACAGGGGGCCATGGCTACACCTTC. Translation gives CASRLTGTGGHGYTF.

The sample holds one count of this clone. The chain recombines TRBV4-1 with TRBJ2-1; TRBD2 agrees at 10 bases. With V trimmed by 3 bases and J by 4 bases, 6 bases remained unmatched. Germline CDR1 MGHRA, CDR2 YSYEKL. The CDR3 loop spans 16 amino acids. In DNA, the CDR3 is TGCGCCAGCAGCCACAAATTAGCGGGGGGATACAATGAGCAGTTCTTC. Translated, it gives CASSHKLAGGYNEQFF.

The chain uses TRBV6-1 and TRBJ2-7, with D perhaps TRBD1 (6 bases). Germline lookup yields CDR1 MNHNS and CDR2 SASEGT. V lost 1 base and J lost 5, with 12 bases in between. The CDR3 has 14 residues. CDR3 protein: CASSEDGQGHEQYF. CDR3 in DNA: TGTGCCAGCAGTGAAGACGGCCAGGGGCACGAGCAGTACTTC.

The chain has TRBV20-1 and TRBJ2-5; D ambiguous. The J call may be in error: the DNA end matches TRBJ2-7 better. CDR1 DFQATT and CDR2 SNEGSKA come from the germline V gene (reference sequence). The CDR3 totals 11 residues. The CDR3 coding sequence is TGCAGTGCTACGACGTACTACGAGCAGTACTTC. This encodes CSATTYYEQYF.

The chain is built from TRBV7-2 and TRBJ1-5; D remains unclear. This CDR3 is 16 amino acids long. Trimming stripped 1 base from V and 0 bases from J, with 10 bases between. Germline-derived CDR1 and CDR2 are SGHTA and FQGNSA. DNA for the CDR3: TGTGCCAGCAGCTTAGATGGGCCCTATAGCAATCAGCCCCAGCATTTT. This sequence encodes CASSLDGPYSNQPQHF.

The chain links TRBV5-1 to TRBJ2-3; D gene uncertain. This CDR3 has 13 amino acids. The ends were cut back, 4 bases at V and 2 bases at J, with 8 bases in the middle. The V gene's germline CDR1 is SGHRS and CDR2 YFSETQ. CDR3 DNA sequence: TGCGCCAGCAGCCGCGGAGACACAGATACGCAGTATTTT. It specifies CASSRGDTDTQYF.

The V and J genes are TRBV6-5 and TRBJ2-1; TRBD1 might be the D (5 bases). Trimming took 2 bases from V and 9 from J, leaving 14 bases between them. The V gene's germline CDR1 is MNHEY and CDR2 SVGAGI. The CDR3 runs to 14 residues. The CDR3 DNA is TGTGCCAGCAGTTACCTAGGGGCGCGGACTGAGCAGTTCTTC. It encodes CASSYLGARTEQFF.

The CDR3 DNA follows: TGTGCCAGCAGCCAATTCTTTACAGGGAGTAGCTATGGCTACACCTTC. Translation gives CASSQFFTGSSYGYTF. The rearrangement uses TRBV14 and TRBJ1-2; D is perhaps TRBD1 (6 bases). V was shortened by 2 bases and J by 4 bases, with 17 bases between the two germline ends. This CDR3 spans 16 amino acids. Per germline, CDR1 SGHDN and CDR2 FVKESK.

The genes are TRBV2 and TRBJ1-1, with D perhaps matching TRBD1 (6 bases). The CDR3 loop spans 15 amino acids. Looked up from germline, CDR1 is SNHLY and CDR2 is FYNNEI. Trimming removed 2 bases from V and 1 base from J, with 11 bases in between. CDR3 nucleotides: TGTGCCAGCAGTGAAAGACAGGCCAAGAACACTGAAGCTTTCTTT. Amino acid sequence: CASSERQAKNTEAFF.

This chain uses TRBV19 with TRBJ2-7; possibly TRBD2 for D (6 bases). The germline V and J ends were trimmed by 1 base and 2 bases, with 15 bases remaining between them. Germline CDR1 is LNHDA and CDR2 is SQIVND (reference sequence). The CDR3 loop spans 16 amino acids. The CDR3 loop is CASSIAGQEGAYEQYF. The CDR3 DNA reads as TGTGCCAGTAGTATAGCGGGGCAGGAGGGTGCCTACGAGCAGTACTTC.

The chain uses TRBV28 and TRBJ2-2; 9 nucleotides agree with TRBD1. V dropped 2 bases and J dropped 6; count of bases not matched to a gene: 7. Germline assignment: CDR1 MDHEN and CDR2 SYDVKM. The CDR3 runs 16 residues. DNA of the CDR3: TGTGCCAGCAGTTTAGTGGTGACAGGGGGGCCCGGGGAGCTGTTTTTT. This sequence encodes CASSLVVTGGPGELFF.

This chain links TRBV7-7 with TRBJ2-5, with TRBD2 identical over 9 bases. CDR1 and CDR2 from the germline V gene are SSHAT and FNYEAQ (reference sequence). The CDR3 length is 13 residues. For the CDR3, the DNA is TGTGCTGTCGCGGGGGGGCTGAAAGAGACCCAGTACTTC. Translation gives CAVAGGLKETQYF.

The chain carries TRBV19 and TRBJ1-1; no clear D gene. Trimming cost V 7 bases and J 9 bases, with 12 bases left between them. Germline CDR1 reads LNHDA; CDR2 reads SQIVND (reference sequence). The CDR3 covers 11 residues. Written as DNA, the CDR3 is TGTGCCAGTAAAAGCGTCAACCAAGCTTTCTTT. Its protein product is CASKSVNQAFF.

This clone has just a few counts. The rearrangement links TRBV11-3 to TRBJ2-1; TRBD2 matches at 8 bases. Germline V gene data show CDR1 as SGHNT and CDR2 as YENEEA. The junction had 7 bases not matched to a gene; V was cut back by 6 bases and J by 9 bases. The CDR3 covers 13 residues. CDR3: CASSATSVGEQFF. The CDR3 DNA sequence: TGTGCCAGCAGTGCGACTAGCGTGGGTGAGCAGTTCTTC.

V is TRBV9 and J is TRBJ1-6, with D unresolved. CDR1 is SGDLS and CDR2 is YYNGEE in the germline V gene. The ends were cut back, 4 bases at V and 6 bases at J, with 8 bases in the middle. The CDR3 is 13 residues long. DNA of the CDR3: TGTGCCAGCAGCCCCAGTTCTAATTCACCCCTCCACTTT. Translating gives CASSPSSNSPLHF.

The gene calls are TRBV27 and TRBJ1-1; D is ambiguous. Trimming cost V 6 bases and J 4 bases, with 15 bases left between them. Germline V gene sequence: CDR1 MNHEY, CDR2 SMNVEV (reference sequence). This CDR3 region has 14 residues. CDR3 amino acids: CASRSGAGGTEAFF. The CDR3 coding sequence is TGTGCCAGCAGATCCGGCGCCGGAGGCACTGAAGCTTTCTTT.

The CDR3: CASSLPQGGDYGYTF. The CDR3 region has the DNA TGTGCCAGCAGCTTGCCCCAAGGGGGGGACTATGGCTACACCTTC. The chain uses TRBV5-6 and TRBJ1-2; D is perhaps TRBD1 (6 bases). The V and J ends lost 1 base and 3 bases respectively, with 13 bases between them. This CDR3 contains 15 residues. The germline V gene encodes CDR1 SGHDT and CDR2 YYEEEE. The entire variable domain, with the rest obtained from reference TRBV5-6 and TRBJ1-2, is as follows: DAGVTQSPTHLIKTRGQQVTLRCSPKSGHDTVSWYQQALGQGPQFIFQYYEEEERQRGNFPDRFSGHQFPNYSSELNVNALLLGDSALYLCASSLPQGGDYGYTFGSGTRLTVV.

The V call is TRBV20-1, the J call TRBJ1-1; no reliable D call. The CDR3 consists of 11 residues. Germline values: CDR1 DFQATT, CDR2 SNEGSKA (reference sequence). The CDR3 is CRARLGTEAFF. The CDR3 DNA sequence: TGCAGGGCAAGGCTAGGCACTGAAGCTTTCTTT.

The chain has TRBV18 and TRBJ2-7, with 12 nucleotides matching TRBD2. V gave up 4 bases and J gave up 3 bases; unmatched junction bases: 7. The CDR3 contains 16 residues. Germline CDR1 KGHSH, CDR2 LQKENI. The CDR3 sequence is CASSRNRLAGDYEQYF. The CDR3 DNA is TGTGCCAGCTCACGAAATCGACTAGCGGGAGACTACGAGCAGTACTTC. Full variable domain (rest looked up from reference TRBV18 and TRBJ2-7): NAGVMQNPRHLVRRRGQEARLRCSPMKGHSHVYWYRQLPEEGLKFMVYLQKENIIDESGMPKERFSAEFPKEGPSILRIQQVVRGDSAAYFCASSRNRLAGDYEQYFGPGTRLTVT.

CDR3 protein: CASSFGGPQEKLFF. DNA for the CDR3: TGCGCCAGCAGCTTCGGGGGGCCCCAGGAAAAACTGTTTTTT. The chain has TRBV5-1 and TRBJ1-4; weak D call: TRBD1 (6 bases). Germline CDR1 and CDR2: SGHRS and YFSETQ. This CDR3 spans 14 amino acids. V was pared by 2 bases and J by 8 bases, with 13 bases between.

This clone was seen a single time. The genes are TRBV5-4 and TRBJ2-4; TRBD2 might be the D (5 bases). The CDR3 consists of 13 residues. V lost 4 bases and J lost 1, with 6 bases in between. In germline, CDR1 is SGHNT, CDR2 YYREEE (reference sequence). CDR3 sequence reads: CASSERAKNIQYF. The CDR3 DNA reads as TGTGCCAGCAGCGAGCGGGCCAAAAACATTCAGTACTTC.